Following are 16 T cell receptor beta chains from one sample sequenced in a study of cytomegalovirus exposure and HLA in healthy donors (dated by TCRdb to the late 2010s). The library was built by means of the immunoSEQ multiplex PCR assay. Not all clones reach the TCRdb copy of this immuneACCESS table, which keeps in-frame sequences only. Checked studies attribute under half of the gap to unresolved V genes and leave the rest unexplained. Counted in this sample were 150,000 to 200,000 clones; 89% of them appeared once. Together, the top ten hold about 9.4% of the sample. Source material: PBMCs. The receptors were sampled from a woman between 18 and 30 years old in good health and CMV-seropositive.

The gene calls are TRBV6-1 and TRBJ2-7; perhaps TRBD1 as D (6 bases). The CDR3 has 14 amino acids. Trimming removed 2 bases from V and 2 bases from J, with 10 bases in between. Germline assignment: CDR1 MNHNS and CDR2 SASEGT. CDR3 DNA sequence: TGTGCCAGCAGTGAATTACAGGGAGCCTACGAGCAGTACTTC. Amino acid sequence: CASSELQGAYEQYF.

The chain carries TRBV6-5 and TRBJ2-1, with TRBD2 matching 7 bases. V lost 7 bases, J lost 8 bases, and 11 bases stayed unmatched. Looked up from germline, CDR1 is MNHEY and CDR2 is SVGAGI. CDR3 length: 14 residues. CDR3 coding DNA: TGTGCCAGCAAGGGCGGGAGTGTGGTCCATGAGCAGTTCTTC. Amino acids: CASKGGSVVHEQFF.

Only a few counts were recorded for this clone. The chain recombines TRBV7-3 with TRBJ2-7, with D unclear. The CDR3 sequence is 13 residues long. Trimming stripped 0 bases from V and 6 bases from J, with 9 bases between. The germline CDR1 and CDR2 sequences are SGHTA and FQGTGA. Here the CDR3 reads CASSLTTGGEQYF. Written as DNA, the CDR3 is TGTGCCAGCAGCTTAACGACGGGTGGCGAGCAGTACTTC. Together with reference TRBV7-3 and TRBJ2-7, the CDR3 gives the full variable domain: GAGVSQTPSNKVTEKGKYVELRCDPISGHTALYWYRQSLGQGPEFLIYFQGTGAADDSGLPNDRFFAVRPEGSVSTLKIQRTERGDSAVYLCASSLTTGGEQYFGPGTRLTVT.

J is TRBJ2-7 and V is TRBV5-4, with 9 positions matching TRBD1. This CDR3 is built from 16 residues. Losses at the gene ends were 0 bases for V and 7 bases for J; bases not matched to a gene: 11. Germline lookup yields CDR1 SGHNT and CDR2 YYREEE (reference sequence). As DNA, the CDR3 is TGTGCCAGCAGCTTGGGGAAAGGACAGGGGCCCGGGGAGCAGTACTTC. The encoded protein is CASSLGKGQGPGEQYF.

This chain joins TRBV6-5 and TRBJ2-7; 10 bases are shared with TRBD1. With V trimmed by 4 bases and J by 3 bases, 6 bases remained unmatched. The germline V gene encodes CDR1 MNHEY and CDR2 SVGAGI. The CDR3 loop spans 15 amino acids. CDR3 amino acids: CASSSLGTGDYEQYF. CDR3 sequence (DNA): TGTGCCAGCAGTTCCTTAGGGACAGGGGACTACGAGCAGTACTTC.

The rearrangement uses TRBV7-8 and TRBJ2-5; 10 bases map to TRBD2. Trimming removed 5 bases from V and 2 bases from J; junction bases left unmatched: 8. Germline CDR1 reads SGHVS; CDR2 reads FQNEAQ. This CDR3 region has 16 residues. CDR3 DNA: TGTGCCAGCAGCCAAGGACTAGCGGAACCACAAGAGACCCAGTACTTC. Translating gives CASSQGLAEPQETQYF. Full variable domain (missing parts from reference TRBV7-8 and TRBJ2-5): GAGVSQSPRYKVAKRGQDVALRCDPISGHVSLFWYQQALGQGPEFLTYFQNEAQLDKSGLPSDRFFAERPEGSVSTLKIQRTQQEDSAVYLCASSQGLAEPQETQYFGPGTRLLVL.

The CDR3: CASSEAESSYEQYF. The CDR3 nucleotides read TGTGCCAGCAGTGAGGCGGAAAGCTCCTACGAGCAGTACTTC. The chain couples TRBV6-1 to TRBJ2-7; D not resolved. This CDR3 comprises 14 residues. V was cut by 3 bases and J by 0 bases, with 9 bases left in between. Per germline, CDR1 MNHNS and CDR2 SASEGT.

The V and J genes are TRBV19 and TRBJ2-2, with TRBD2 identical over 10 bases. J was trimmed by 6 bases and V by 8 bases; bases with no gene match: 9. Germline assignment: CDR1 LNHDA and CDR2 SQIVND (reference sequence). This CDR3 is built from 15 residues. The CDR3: CASWAGLALPGELFF. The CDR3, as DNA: TGTGCCAGTTGGGCGGGACTAGCGCTTCCCGGGGAGCTGTTTTTT.

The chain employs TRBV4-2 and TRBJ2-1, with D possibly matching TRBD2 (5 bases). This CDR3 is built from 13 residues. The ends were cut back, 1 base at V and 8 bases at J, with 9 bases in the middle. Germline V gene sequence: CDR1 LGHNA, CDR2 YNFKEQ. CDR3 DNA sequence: TGTGCCAGCAGCCAAGGAGCGGTGGATGAGCAGTTCTTC. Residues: CASSQGAVDEQFF.

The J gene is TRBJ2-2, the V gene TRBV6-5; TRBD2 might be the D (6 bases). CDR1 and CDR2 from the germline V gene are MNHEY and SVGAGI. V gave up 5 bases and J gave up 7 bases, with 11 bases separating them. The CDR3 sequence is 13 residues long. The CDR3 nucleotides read TGTGCCAGCAGTGCCCAGGGAGGCGGGGAGCTGTTTTTT. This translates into CASSAQGGGELFF.

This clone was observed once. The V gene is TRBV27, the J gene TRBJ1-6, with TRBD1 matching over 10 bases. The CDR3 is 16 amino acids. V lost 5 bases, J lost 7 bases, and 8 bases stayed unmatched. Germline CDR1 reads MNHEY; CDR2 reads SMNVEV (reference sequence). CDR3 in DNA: TGTGCCAGCAGTACGACCCCGACAGGGGGCAATTCACCCCTCCACTTT. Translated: CASSTTPTGGNSPLHF.

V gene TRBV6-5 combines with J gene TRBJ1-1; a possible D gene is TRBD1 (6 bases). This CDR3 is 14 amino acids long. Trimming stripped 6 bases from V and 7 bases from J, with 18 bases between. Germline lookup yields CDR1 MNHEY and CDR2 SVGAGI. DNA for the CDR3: TGTGCCAGCAGACTTGGGGGGGGCTGGAGTGAAGCTTTCTTT. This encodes CASRLGGGWSEAFF.

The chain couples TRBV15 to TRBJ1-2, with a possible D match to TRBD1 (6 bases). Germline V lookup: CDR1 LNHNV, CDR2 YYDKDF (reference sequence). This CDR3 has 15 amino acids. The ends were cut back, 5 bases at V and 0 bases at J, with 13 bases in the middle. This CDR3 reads CATSALQGSNYGYTF. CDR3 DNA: TGTGCCACCAGCGCCCTACAGGGATCTAACTATGGCTACACCTTC.

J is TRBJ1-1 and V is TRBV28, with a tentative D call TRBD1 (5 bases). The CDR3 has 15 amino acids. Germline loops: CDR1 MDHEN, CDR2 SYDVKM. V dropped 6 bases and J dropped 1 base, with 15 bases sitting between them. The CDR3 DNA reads TGTGCCAGCAGACCCCTTAGGGGAAGGAACACTGAAGCTTTCTTT. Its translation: CASRPLRGRNTEAFF.

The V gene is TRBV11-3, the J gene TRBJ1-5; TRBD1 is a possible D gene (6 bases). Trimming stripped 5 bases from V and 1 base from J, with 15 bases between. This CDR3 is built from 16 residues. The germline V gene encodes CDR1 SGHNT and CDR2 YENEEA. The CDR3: CASSAIRGRSNQPQHF. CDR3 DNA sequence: TGTGCCAGCAGCGCCATCAGGGGTAGGAGCAATCAGCCCCAGCATTTT.

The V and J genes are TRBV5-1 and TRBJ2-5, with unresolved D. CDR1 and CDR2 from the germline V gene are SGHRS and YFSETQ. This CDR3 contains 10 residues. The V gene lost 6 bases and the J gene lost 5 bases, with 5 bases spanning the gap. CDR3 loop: CASKPETQYF. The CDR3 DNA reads TGCGCCAGCAAGCCGGAGACCCAGTACTTC.